What follows describes a single T cell receptor beta chain. Its antigen is still unknown. Per-base quality was not reported, and no clone a single base away is much larger than it. The sample originates from a study of blood T cell repertoires in COVID-19 (TCRdb year 2020). For context, the study as a whole: Samples covering the acute and convalescent phases of COVID-19 were provided by collaborators in the United States, Italy and Spain. The material from the prospective study consisted of cDNA or gDNA derived from T cells, B-cell-depleted T cells, or PBMCs. The dataset comprised deeply sampled blood TCRbeta repertoires from subjects exposed to, actively infected with, or recovered from COVID-19. The repertoires were released in a freely available public database meant as a resource for research on the immune response to SARS-CoV-2. Samples were obtained from the ongoing ImmuneRACE study (first 160 participants) and from 1,254 subjects provided by 6 global collaborators. The sample metadata nearly always contained a de-identified subject ID, COVID-19 status, age in years and sex. Where HLA class I and class II types were available, the types were taken from metadata supplied by the sample provider, not from assay-based typing.

In the prospective study, participants were about 18 to 100 years old, resided in 25 or so geographic areas of the United States, and were enrolled through a virtual design. In the prospective study, participants were assigned to cohorts based on the clinical history participants reported in a screening survey and a study questionnaire. For ImmuneRACE Cohort 3, a participant was defined as recovered based on two consecutive negative NP/OP PCR tests, clearance by a healthcare professional, or resolution of symptoms. In the prospective study, whole blood, serum and a nasopharyngeal or oropharyngeal swab were collected from each participant by mobile phlebotomists. Participants in the prospective study had the option to provide additional blood draws and questionnaires over an approximately 2-month period. Prospective study blood samples were shipped either frozen or at room temperature before DNA extraction.

The immunoSEQ Assay, a bias-controlled multiplex PCR, was used to amplify TCRbeta CDR3 regions from genomic DNA. Regarding the original processing steps: The number of nucleated cells in each sample was estimated from the amplification of reference gene primers within the assay. To quantify the absolute abundance of each unique TCRbeta CDR3 rearrangement, sequence reads were collapsed and filtered. For each sample, productive Simpson clonality was calculated as the square root of Simpson's diversity index over productive rearrangements. The immuneACCESS repertoire file appears here via TCRdb, limited to in-frame rearrangements. These files lack a portion of the clones; in checked studies, under half of the deficit traces to unresolved V genes, and the cause of the others is not known. From that table come the V and J calls and clone size; the DNA was used to work out D and trimming. Counted in this sample were about 300,000 clones; about 85% of them appeared once. The ten top clones hold 5.5% to 6% of the sample.

General conclusions and limits of the study: The amount of clinical and demographic metadata varied by source and participant and was provided uncurated.

The sequence was obtained from a woman in her twenties or thirties who had recovered from COVID-19. The specimen was PBMCs or T cells enriched from blood (not recorded which).

The DNA sequence follows: TGTGCCAGCAGACCTCAGGGGGGACCTGAAGCTTTCTTT. Translated, it reads CASRPQGGPEAFF. Recombination joined TRBV11-1 with TRBJ1-1; 7 bases in the junction line up with TRBD1. From a lookup of the germline V gene (reference sequence), CDR1 and CDR2 are SGHAT and FQDESV. From its cysteine to its phenylalanine, the CDR3 spans 13 amino acids. The DNA shown is the 39-base CDR3, in frame from base 1. Germline trimming amounts to 6 bases on V and 6 bases on J, with 7 as the count of junction bases outside the gene matches.